Included here is one T cell receptor beta chain sequence, with context. Only a few counts were recorded for this clonotype. Its target antigen remains unknown. Per-base qualities were not stored, and no clone one base away is much larger. Deletion took 2 bases off V and 1 base off J, with a span of 8 bases between the germline ends. Reading the germline V gene gives CDR1 MNHEY and CDR2 SVGAGI. The cysteine opens and the phenylalanine closes a CDR3 of 15 amino acids. Kept here is only the CDR3 DNA, which spans 45 bases and is read in frame from base 1. Every donor was a healthy Caucasian. The twin cohort comprised three pairs of female monozygotic twins, all aged roughly 18 to 30 years. Positive isolation kits from Invitrogen were used to isolate the CD4+ and CD8+ T cell populations. The method behind the library was 5' RACE. Data came from an Illumina HiSeq 2000. A universal primer binding site was added through template switching, and the final cDNA carried a unique molecular identifier so that TCR cDNA molecules could be counted accurately. Specific primers in the conserved constant-segment region were used to synthesize first-strand cDNA for TCR alpha and beta chains. To control for contamination, each cDNA library was double barcoded with a SMART-Mk sample barcode plus Illumina barcodes. TruSeq adapter sequences, together with Illumina sample barcodes, were added in two successive PCR steps. Sequencing of the TCR alpha and beta cDNA libraries was done on the Illumina HiSeq platform using custom primers. The study's processing was this. MiGEC was used to process raw reads and extract unique molecular identifiers, and MiXCR was used to find CDR3 positions. Recombination models were inferred per individual with the repgenHMM and IGoR tools using an EM algorithm. Shared clonotype analysis was performed with the tcR package in R, normalizing sharing by the product of cloneset sizes. Out-of-frame nonproductive sequences were analyzed to study raw recombination free of thymic and clonal selection effects. In-frame beta chains were kept once TCRdb had trimmed the public reads at Q25 with fastp and called clones with MiXCR. Records with the same CDR3 protein are collapsed into one entry carrying the most frequent genes and DNA. The V and J calls follow TCRdb's processing rather than the paper's. The sample table contains fewer than 500,000 distinct CDR3 sequences; only one count was recorded for less than 25% of them. Approximately 2.9% of the sample is taken by the ten largest.

This record comes from a study of identical twins (dated by TCRdb to the mid-2010s). For the wider study: The study deep-sequenced TCR alpha and beta repertoires from monozygotic twins, unrelated adults of various ages and cord blood to test whether fetal clonotypes persist. Replicate twin experiments were performed at different times using different library preparation protocols to rule out contamination.

The investigation overall reported the following: Zero-insertion analyses could be partly confounded by invariant T cells such as MAIT and iNKT, although diverse VJ usage argued against such confounding for most clonotypes. In beta out-of-frame sequences, excess twin sharing was weaker, because having fewer shared sequences lowered the signal-to-noise ratio. In monozygotic twins, recombination models systematically underestimated out-of-frame TCR alpha sharing, but the models matched the sharing seen between unrelated individuals. Compared with coincidental sharing between unrelated individuals, an excess of low generation-probability sequences was observed among out-of-frame TCR alpha sequences shared between twins. Abundant cord blood beta clonotypes carried fewer insertions; young adult naive repertoires showed a weaker similar trend, while memory repertoires showed none. Because the same donors could not be followed over many years, conclusions were based on cross-sectional statistical analysis.

The sample was also reused in another study, on T cells expressing NK-cell markers. Taken from the second paper: Three sorted T-cell subsets (CD3+CD56+NKG2C+, CD3+CD56+NKG2C- and CD3+CD56-NKG2C+) from several donors had their TCR beta-chain repertoires profiled. Among the eight sequenced donors, only one was HCMV-seronegative, while the other seven were HCMV-seropositive. In several experiments an anti-gammadeltaTCR antibody was added to restrict sorting to alphabetaTCR-expressing T cells. In six donors, the dominant CD3+CD56+NKG2C+ clonotypes were found to rank among the top 10 CD8+ clonotypes and to make up 1.0-7.0% of CD8+ T cells. Those dominant clonotypes were again the most abundant among CD3+CD56-NKG2C+ cells in a few donors, at roughly 25-65%. Whether the expanded NKG2C-expressing T cell clones were specific for HCMV antigens was left unclear. The study sequenced eight donors, all healthy volunteers chosen at random: three men and five women. HCMV-specific IgG was detected in serum with a commercial ELISA kit to determine HCMV serostatus. Reads were demultiplexed and grouped by UMI with MIGEC, and clonotypes were assembled and quantified with MiTCR. Only TCR cDNA sequences supported by at least two reads were kept to exclude erroneous sequences. Downstream repertoire analysis used the tcR package, and clonotypes were matched across fractions by CDR3 nucleotide sequence plus V segment. VDJmatch was used to annotate antigen specificity against VDJdb, with one amino acid substitution in CDR3 allowed.

This receptor was taken from a woman aged 18-29 years in good health. The chain joins TRBV6-5 to TRBJ2-2; no D gene is confidently identified. The sequenced sample consisted of CD4+ T cells sorted from blood. The CDR3 protein is CASSYGWGNTGELFF. The DNA is TGTGCCAGCAGTTACGGGTGGGGGAACACCGGGGAGCTGTTTTTT.